This passage covers 3 T cell receptor beta chains from one sample sequenced in a study of blood T cell repertoires in COVID-19. This table comes from immunoSEQ multiplex PCR, and its TCRdb copy is limited to in-frame clones, with some not included. Counted here are tens of thousands of clones, 80% to 90% occurring once; the ten biggest clones make up under 5.5%. The material sequenced was peripheral blood. The receptors shown here come from a man aged 60 to 75 with acute or convalescent COVID-19.

V usage is TRBV15 and J usage is TRBJ2-1; TRBD2 agrees at 10 bases. Germline values: CDR1 LNHNV, CDR2 YYDKDF (reference sequence). J lost 8 bases, V lost 0 bases, and 10 bases had no gene match. This CDR3 is built from 17 residues. The CDR3 region has the DNA TGTGCCACCAGCAGAGATGGCCCTAGCGGGAGTATGCATGAGCAGTTCTTC. Its translation is CATSRDGPSGSMHEQFF.

The sample holds one count of this clone. CDR3 nucleotides: TGTGCCAGCACGCAGGGTGCCGAGACCCAGTACTTC. Its translation: CASTQGAETQYF. The genes are TRBV2 and TRBJ2-5; possible D gene TRBD1, 5 bases. The CDR3 spans 12 residues. The V end lost 7 bases, the J end lost 5 bases, and 11 bases lay between the germline ends. Germline loops: CDR1 SNHLY, CDR2 FYNNEI. The full variable domain, with the rest looked up from reference TRBV2 and TRBJ2-5, is EPEVTQTPSHQVTQMGQEVILRCVPISNHLYFYWYRQILGQKVEFLVSFYNNEISEKSEIFDDQFSVERPDGSNFTLKIRSTKLEDSAMYFCASTQGAETQYFGPGTRLLVL.

This clone occurred a few times. The chain is built from TRBV2 and TRBJ1-3; D is unclear. V lost 4 bases and J lost 0, with 13 bases in between. Germline CDR1 and CDR2: SNHLY and FYNNEI. The CDR3 sequence is 16 residues long. CDR3 bases: TGTGCCAGCAGTGCAGACCAAGGCGGCTCTGGAAACACCATATATTTT. It is translated as CASSADQGGSGNTIYF.